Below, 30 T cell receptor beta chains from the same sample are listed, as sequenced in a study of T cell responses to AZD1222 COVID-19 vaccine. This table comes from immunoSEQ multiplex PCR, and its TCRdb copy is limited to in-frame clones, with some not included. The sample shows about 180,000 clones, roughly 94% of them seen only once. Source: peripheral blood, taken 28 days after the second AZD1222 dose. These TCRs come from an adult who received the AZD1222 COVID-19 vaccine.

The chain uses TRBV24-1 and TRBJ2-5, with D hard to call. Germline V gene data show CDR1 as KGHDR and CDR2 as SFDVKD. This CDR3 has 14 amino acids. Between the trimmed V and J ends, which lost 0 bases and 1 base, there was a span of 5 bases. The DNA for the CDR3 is TGTGCCACCAGTGATTTGTACAGCCAAGAGACCCAGTACTTC. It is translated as CATSDLYSQETQYF.

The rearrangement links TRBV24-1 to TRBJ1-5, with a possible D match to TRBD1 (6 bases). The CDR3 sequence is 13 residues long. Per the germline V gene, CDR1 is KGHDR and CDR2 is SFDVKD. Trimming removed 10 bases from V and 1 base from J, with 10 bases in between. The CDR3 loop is CATGTGSNQPQHF. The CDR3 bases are TGTGCCACAGGAACAGGGAGCAATCAGCCCCAGCATTTT.

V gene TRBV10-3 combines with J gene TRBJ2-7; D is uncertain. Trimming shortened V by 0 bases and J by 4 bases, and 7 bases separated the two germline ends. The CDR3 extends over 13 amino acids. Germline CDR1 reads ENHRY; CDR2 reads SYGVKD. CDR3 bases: TGTGCCATCAGTGAGTCTCGAGGTTACGAGCAGTACTTC. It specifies CAISESRGYEQYF.

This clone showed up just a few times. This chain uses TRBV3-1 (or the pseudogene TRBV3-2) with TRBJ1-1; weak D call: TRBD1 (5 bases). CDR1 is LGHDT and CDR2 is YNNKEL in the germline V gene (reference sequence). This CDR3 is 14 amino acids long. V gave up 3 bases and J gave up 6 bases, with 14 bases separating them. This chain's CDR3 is CASSQLPGRSEAFF. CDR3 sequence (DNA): TGTGCCAGCAGCCAGCTTCCGGGGCGTTCTGAAGCTTTCTTT.

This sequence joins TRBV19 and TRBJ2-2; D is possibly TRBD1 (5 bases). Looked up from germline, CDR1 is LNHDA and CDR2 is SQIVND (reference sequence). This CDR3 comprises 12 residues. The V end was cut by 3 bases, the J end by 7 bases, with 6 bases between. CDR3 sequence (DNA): TGTGCCAGTAGTATTCAGGGCGGGGAGCTGTTTTTT. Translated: CASSIQGGELFF.

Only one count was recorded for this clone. The CDR3 nucleotides read TGTGCCAGCAGCTTAGCCCCAGGGGCAAGCAATCAGCCCCAGCATTTT. This gives the protein CASSLAPGASNQPQHF. This rearrangement joins TRBV7-6 to TRBJ1-5, with D perhaps TRBD1 (6 bases). Germline values: CDR1 SGHVS, CDR2 FNYEAQ. V shed 0 bases and J shed 1 base, with 10 bases lying between them. The CDR3 is made up of 16 amino acids.

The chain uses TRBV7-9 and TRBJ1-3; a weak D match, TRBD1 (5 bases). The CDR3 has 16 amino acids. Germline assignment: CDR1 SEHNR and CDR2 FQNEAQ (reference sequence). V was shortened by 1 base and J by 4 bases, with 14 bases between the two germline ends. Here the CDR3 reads CASSLVVVGAGNTIYF. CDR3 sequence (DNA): TGTGCCAGCAGCTTAGTGGTGGTCGGGGCCGGAAACACCATATATTTT.

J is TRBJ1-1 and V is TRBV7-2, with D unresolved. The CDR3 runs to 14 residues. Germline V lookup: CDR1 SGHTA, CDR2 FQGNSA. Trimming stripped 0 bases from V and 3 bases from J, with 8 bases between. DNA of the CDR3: TGTGCCAGCAGCTTAGCTCGGAAATACACTGAAGCTTTCTTT. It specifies CASSLARKYTEAFF.

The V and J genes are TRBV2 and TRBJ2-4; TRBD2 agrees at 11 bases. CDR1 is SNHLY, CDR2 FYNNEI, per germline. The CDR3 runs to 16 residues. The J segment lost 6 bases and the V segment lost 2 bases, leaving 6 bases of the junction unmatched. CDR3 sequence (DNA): TGTGCCAGCAGTGAACTCACTAGCGGGAGTAGAAACATTCAGTACTTC. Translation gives CASSELTSGSRNIQYF.

Written as DNA, the CDR3 is TGCGCCAGCAGCACAGACAGTTACAATGAGCAGTTCTTC. It translates to CASSTDSYNEQFF. The V gene is TRBV5-1, the J gene TRBJ2-1; a possible D gene is TRBD1 (5 bases). The CDR3 is 13 residues long. Germline values: CDR1 SGHRS, CDR2 YFSETQ. Trimming stripped 4 bases from V and 4 bases from J, with 9 bases between.

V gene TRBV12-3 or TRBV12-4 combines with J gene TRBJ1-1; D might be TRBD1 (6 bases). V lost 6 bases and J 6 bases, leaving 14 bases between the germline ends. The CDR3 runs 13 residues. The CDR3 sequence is CASSIQGFPEAFF. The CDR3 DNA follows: TGTGCCAGCAGCATACAGGGTTTCCCTGAAGCTTTCTTT.

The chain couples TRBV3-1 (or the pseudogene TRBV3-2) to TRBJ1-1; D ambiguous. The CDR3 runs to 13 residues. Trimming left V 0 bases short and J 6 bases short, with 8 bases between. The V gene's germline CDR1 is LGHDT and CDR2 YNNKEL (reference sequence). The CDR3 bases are TGTGCCAGCAGCCAAGAGTCCTTCGCTGAAGCTTTCTTT. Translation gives CASSQESFAEAFF.

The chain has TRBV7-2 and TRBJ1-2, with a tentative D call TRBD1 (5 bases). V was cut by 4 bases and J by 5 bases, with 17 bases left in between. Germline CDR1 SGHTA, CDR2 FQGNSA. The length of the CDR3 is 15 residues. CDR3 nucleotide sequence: TGTGCCAGCAGCTACAAGCCGGGACCCGATTATGGCTACACCTTC. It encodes CASSYKPGPDYGYTF. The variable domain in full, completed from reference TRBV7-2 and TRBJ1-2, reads GAGVSQSPSNKVTEKGKDVELRCDPISGHTALYWYRQSLGQGLEFLIYFQGNSAPDKSGLPSDRFSAERTGGSVSTLTIQRTQQEDSAVYLCASSYKPGPDYGYTFGSGTRLTVV.

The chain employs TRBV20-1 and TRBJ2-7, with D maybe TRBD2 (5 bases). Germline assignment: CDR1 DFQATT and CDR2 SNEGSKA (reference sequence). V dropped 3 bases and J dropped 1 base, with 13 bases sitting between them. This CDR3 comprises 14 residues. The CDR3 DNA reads TGCAGTGCTAGTCTGACCGGGATTTCCTACGAGCAGTACTTC. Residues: CSASLTGISYEQYF.

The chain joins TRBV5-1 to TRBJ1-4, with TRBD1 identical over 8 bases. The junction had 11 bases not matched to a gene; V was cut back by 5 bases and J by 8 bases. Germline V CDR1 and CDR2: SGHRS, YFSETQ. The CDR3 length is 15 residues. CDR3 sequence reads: CASRLADRVIEKLFF. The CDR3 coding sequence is TGCGCCAGCAGACTCGCGGACAGGGTTATCGAAAAACTGTTTTTT.

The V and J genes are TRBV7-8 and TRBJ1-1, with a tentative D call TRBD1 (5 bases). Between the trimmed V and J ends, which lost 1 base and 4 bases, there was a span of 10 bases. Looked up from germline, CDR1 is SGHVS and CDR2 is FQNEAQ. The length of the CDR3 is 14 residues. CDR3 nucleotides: TGTGCCAGCAGCTTAGGTCAGGGTGTCACTGAAGCTTTCTTT. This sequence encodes CASSLGQGVTEAFF.

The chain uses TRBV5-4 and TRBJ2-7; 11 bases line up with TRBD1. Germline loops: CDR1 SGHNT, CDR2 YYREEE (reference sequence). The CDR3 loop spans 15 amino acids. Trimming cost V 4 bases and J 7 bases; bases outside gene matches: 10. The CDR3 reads CASSLGTGGFREQYF. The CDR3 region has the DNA TGTGCCAGCAGCCTGGGGACAGGGGGTTTTAGGGAGCAGTACTTC.

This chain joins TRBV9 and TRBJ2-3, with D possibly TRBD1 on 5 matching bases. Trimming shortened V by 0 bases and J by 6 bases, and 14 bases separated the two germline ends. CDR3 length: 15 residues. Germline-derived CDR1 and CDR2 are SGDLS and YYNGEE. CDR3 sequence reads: CASSVGAGNFDTQYF. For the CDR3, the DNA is TGTGCCAGCAGCGTAGGTGCAGGGAACTTTGATACGCAGTATTTT.

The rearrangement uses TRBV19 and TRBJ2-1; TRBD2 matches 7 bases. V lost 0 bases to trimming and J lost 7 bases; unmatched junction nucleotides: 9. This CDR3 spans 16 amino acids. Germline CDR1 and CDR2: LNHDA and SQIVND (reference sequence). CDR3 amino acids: CASSIEASGRANEQFF. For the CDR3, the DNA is TGTGCCAGTAGTATAGAGGCTAGCGGTCGGGCGAATGAGCAGTTCTTC.

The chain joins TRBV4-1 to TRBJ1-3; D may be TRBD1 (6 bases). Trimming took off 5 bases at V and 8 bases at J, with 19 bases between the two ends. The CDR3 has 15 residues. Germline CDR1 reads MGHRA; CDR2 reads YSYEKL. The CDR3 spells CASSGRGPGPHTIYF. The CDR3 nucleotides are TGCGCCAGCAGCGGCAGGGGTCCTGGGCCTCACACCATATATTTT.

The CDR3 sequence is CASSFNSGGVDTQYF. DNA of the CDR3: TGTGCCAGCAGCTTCAATAGCGGGGGGGTGGATACGCAGTATTTT. V gene TRBV11-2 combines with J gene TRBJ2-3; 11 bases agree with TRBD2. This CDR3 comprises 15 residues. CDR1 and CDR2 (germline): SGHAT, FQNNGV. Trimming cost V 3 bases and J 6 bases; bases outside gene matches: 5.

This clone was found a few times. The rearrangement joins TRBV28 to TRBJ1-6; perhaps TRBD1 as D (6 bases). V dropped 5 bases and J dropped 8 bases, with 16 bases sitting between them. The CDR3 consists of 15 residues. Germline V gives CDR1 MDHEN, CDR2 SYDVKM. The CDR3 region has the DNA TGTGCCAGCAGTACCCTGGCAGGGGCCGATTCACCCCTCCACTTT. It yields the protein CASSTLAGADSPLHF. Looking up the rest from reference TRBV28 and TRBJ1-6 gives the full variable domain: DVKVTQSSRYLVKRTGEKVFLECVQDMDHENMFWYRQDPGLGLRLIYFSYDVKMKEKGDIPEGYSVSREKKERFSLILESASTNQTSMYLCASSTLAGADSPLHFGNGTRLTVT.

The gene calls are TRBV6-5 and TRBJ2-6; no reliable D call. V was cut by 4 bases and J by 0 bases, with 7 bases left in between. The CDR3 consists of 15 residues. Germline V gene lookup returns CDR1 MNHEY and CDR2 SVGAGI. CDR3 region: CASSLDPSGANVLTF. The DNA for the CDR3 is TGTGCCAGCAGTTTGGACCCCTCTGGGGCCAACGTCCTGACTTTC.

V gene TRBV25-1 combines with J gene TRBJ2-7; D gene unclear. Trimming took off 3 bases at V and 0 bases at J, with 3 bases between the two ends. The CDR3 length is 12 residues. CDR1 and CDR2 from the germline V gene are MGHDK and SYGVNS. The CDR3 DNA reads TGTGCCAGCAGTGACCCCTCCTACGAGCAGTACTTC. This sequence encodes CASSDPSYEQYF.

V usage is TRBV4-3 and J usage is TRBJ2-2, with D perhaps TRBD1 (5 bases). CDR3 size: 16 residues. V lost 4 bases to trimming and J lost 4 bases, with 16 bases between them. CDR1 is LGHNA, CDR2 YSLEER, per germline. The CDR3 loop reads CASSLSGRVSTGELFF. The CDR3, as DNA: TGCGCCAGCAGCCTTTCGGGCAGGGTGAGCACCGGGGAGCTGTTTTTT.

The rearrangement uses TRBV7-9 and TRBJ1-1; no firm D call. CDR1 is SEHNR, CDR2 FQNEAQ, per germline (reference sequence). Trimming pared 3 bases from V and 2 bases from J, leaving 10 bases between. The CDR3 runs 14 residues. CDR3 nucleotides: TGTGCCAGCAGCTTTTCATTCACTAACACTGAAGCTTTCTTT. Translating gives CASSFSFTNTEAFF.

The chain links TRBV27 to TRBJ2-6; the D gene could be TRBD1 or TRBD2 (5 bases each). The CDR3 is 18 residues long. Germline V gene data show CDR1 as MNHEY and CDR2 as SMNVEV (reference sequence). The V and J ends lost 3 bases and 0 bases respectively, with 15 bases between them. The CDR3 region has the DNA TGTGCCAGCAGTTTTCTTAACGGGGCCATCTCTGGGGCCAACGTCCTGACTTTC. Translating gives CASSFLNGAISGANVLTF. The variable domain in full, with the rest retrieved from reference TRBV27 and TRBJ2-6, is EAQVTQNPRYLITVTGKKLTVTCSQNMNHEYMSWYRQDPGLGLRQIYYSMNVEVTDKGDVPEGYKVSRKEKRNFPLILESPSPNQTSLYFCASSFLNGAISGANVLTFGAGSRLTVL.

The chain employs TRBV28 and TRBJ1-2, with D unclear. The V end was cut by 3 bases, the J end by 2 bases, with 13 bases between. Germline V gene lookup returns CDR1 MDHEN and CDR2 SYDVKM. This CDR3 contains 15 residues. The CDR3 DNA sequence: TGTGCCAGCAGTTTCTGGCAGGATCTCAACTATGGCTACACCTTC. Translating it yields CASSFWQDLNYGYTF.

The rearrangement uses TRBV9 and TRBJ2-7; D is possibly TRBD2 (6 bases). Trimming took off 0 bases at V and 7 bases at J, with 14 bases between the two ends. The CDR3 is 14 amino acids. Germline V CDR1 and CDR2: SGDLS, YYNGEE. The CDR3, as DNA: TGTGCCAGCAGCGTAGGGCAGGCTGGGAGGGAGCAGTACTTC. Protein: CASSVGQAGREQYF.

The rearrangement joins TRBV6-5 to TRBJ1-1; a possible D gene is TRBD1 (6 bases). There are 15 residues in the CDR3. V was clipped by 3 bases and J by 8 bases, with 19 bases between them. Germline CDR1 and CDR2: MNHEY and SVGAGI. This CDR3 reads CASSYSYGTQGEAFF. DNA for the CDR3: TGTGCCAGCAGTTATTCTTATGGGACACAGGGAGAAGCTTTCTTT.